Below, 19 T cell receptor beta chains from the same sample are listed, as sequenced in a study of T-cell memory formation after mild COVID-19. TCRdb fed the 5' RACE reads into MiXCR, producing one record per CDR3 protein. The sample consists of more than 75,000 distinct CDR3 sequences, around 25% of them appearing once. Sequencing was done on a sample of PBMCs or a T cell subset sorted from them (not recorded which). The receptors here all came from a man between 18 and 29 years old who had mild COVID-19 (a few samples of this study predate the infection). Cell type and time point are not known.

The CDR3 reads CASSLASGGNNEQFF. The CDR3 coding sequence is TGCGCCAGCAGCTTGGCTTCTGGGGGGAACAATGAGCAGTTCTTC. The V gene is TRBV5-1, the J gene TRBJ2-1; TRBD2 might be the D (6 bases). CDR1 SGHRS and CDR2 YFSETQ come from the germline V gene. This CDR3 has 15 residues. Between the trimmed V and J ends, which lost 0 bases and 5 bases, there was a span of 12 bases.

The chain recombines TRBV3-1 with TRBJ2-2, with D uncertain. CDR3 length equals 15 residues. The V end lost 1 base, the J end lost 3 bases, and 9 bases lay between the germline ends. The germline CDR1 and CDR2 sequences are LGHDT and YNNKEL (reference sequence). The CDR3 nucleotides read TGTGCCAGCAGCCAAGGGACGGAACACACCGGGGAGCTGTTTTTT. Translation: CASSQGTEHTGELFF.

There are many counts of this clonotype. The rearrangement links TRBV4-2 to TRBJ2-1, with 11 nucleotides matching TRBD1. Trimming cost V 3 bases and J 6 bases; bases outside gene matches: 7. The germline V gene has CDR1 LGHNA and CDR2 YNFKEQ. The CDR3 length is 16 residues. CDR3 amino acids: CASSQEIGTGGNEQFF. CDR3 DNA sequence: TGTGCCAGCAGCCAGGAAATCGGGACAGGGGGCAATGAGCAGTTCTTC.

The chain has TRBV12-3 or TRBV12-4 and TRBJ1-5; no clear D gene. The CDR3 is 14 residues long. V was pared by 2 bases and J by 2 bases, with 7 bases between. As DNA, the CDR3 is TGTGCCAGCAGTTTATCAGGAGGCAATCAGCCCCAGCATTTT. Residues: CASSLSGGNQPQHF.

The chain is built from TRBV4-3 and TRBJ2-3; 7 bases map to TRBD1. The V gene end was trimmed by 4 bases and the J gene end by 4 bases; junction bases not matched to a gene: 5. This CDR3 is 14 amino acids long. CDR1 is LGHNA, CDR2 YSLEER, per germline. The CDR3 nucleotides read TGCGCCAGCAGCCTCGAGGGGACAGCAGATACGCAGTATTTT. Translating gives CASSLEGTADTQYF.

This clonotype showed up just a few times. The gene calls are TRBV6-5 and TRBJ1-1, with TRBD1 as a possible D gene (5 bases). V gave up 0 bases and J gave up 5 bases, with 16 bases separating them. Germline V CDR1 and CDR2: MNHEY, SVGAGI. The CDR3 is 16 amino acids. CDR3 sequence: CASSYSAHPGGTEAFF. The CDR3 coding sequence is TGTGCCAGCAGTTACTCGGCACACCCTGGGGGGACTGAAGCTTTCTTT.

The rearrangement uses TRBV14 and TRBJ1-2; possibly TRBD1 for D (6 bases). Germline lookup yields CDR1 SGHDN and CDR2 FVKESK. The CDR3 is made up of 12 amino acids. Deletions cut 6 bases from V and 8 bases from J, with 13 bases between. The CDR3 loop is CASSRGQFGYTF. CDR3 coding DNA: TGTGCCAGCAGTCGGGGACAATTCGGCTACACCTTC. Combining the CDR3 with reference TRBV14 and TRBJ1-2 gives the whole variable domain EAGVTQFPSHSVIEKGQTVTLRCDPISGHDNLYWYRRVMGKEIKFLLHFVKESKQDESGMPNNRFLAERTGGTYSTLKVQPAELEDSGVYFCASSRGQFGYTFGSGTRLTVV.

This clonotype was counted at least ten times. The J gene is TRBJ2-6, the V gene TRBV4-3; 7 bases agree with TRBD1. The CDR3 spans 16 residues. The V segment lost 0 bases and the J segment 1 base; nucleotides outside the gene matches: 0. Looked up from germline, CDR1 is LGHNA and CDR2 is YSLEER. CDR3 sequence: CASSQEGQSGANVLTF. The CDR3 nucleotides read TGCGCCAGCAGCCAAGAGGGACAGTCTGGGGCCAACGTCCTGACTTTC.

This clonotype was recorded once. V is TRBV27 and J is TRBJ2-1, with 7 bases that match TRBD1. CDR1 is MNHEY and CDR2 is SMNVEV in the germline V gene (reference sequence). Trimming at V came to 6 bases and at J to 5 bases, leaving 13 bases not matched to a gene. The CDR3 has 16 residues. CDR3 residues: CASRDQAGGFHNEQFF. The CDR3 bases are TGTGCCAGCAGAGATCAGGCAGGGGGTTTCCACAATGAGCAGTTCTTC.

The chain combines TRBV11-2 with TRBJ2-3, with no clear D. The V gene's germline CDR1 is SGHAT and CDR2 FQNNGV. Deletions cut 6 bases from V and 2 bases from J, with 12 bases between. The CDR3 extends over 14 amino acids. CDR3 sequence: CASSIIPYTDTQYF. The DNA for the CDR3 is TGTGCCAGCAGTATCATCCCCTACACAGATACGCAGTATTTT.

This clonotype was seen only a few times. The rearrangement uses TRBV7-9 and TRBJ1-1, with D perhaps TRBD1 (5 bases). The CDR3 extends over 14 amino acids. Trimming shortened V by 1 base and J by 4 bases, and 10 bases separated the two germline ends. The germline V gene encodes CDR1 SEHNR and CDR2 FQNEAQ (reference sequence). The CDR3 sequence: CASSLGDRITEAFF. DNA for the CDR3: TGTGCCAGCAGCTTAGGCGACAGAATCACTGAAGCTTTCTTT. Filled out from reference TRBV7-9 and TRBJ1-1, the complete variable domain reads DTGVSQNPRHKITKRGQNVTFRCDPISEHNRLYWYRQTLGQGPEFLTYFQNEAQLEKSRLLSDRFSAERPKGSFSTLEIQRTEQGDSAMYLCASSLGDRITEAFFGQGTRLTVV.

This clonotype was seen a single time. The genes are TRBV11-2 and TRBJ1-1; 8 bases agree with TRBD1. V gave up 2 bases and J gave up 7 bases; unmatched junction bases: 6. This CDR3 contains 14 residues. Germline V gene data show CDR1 as SGHAT and CDR2 as FQNNGV. The CDR3 DNA reads TGTGCCAGCAGCTTAACAGGGGGAACCTATGAAGCTTTCTTT. Translation: CASSLTGGTYEAFF. Based on the CDR3 plus reference TRBV11-2 and TRBJ1-1, the full variable domain is EAGVAQSPRYKIIEKRQSVAFWCNPISGHATLYWYQQILGQGPKLLIQFQNNGVVDDSQLPKDRFSAERLKGVDSTLKIQPAKLEDSAVYLCASSLTGGTYEAFFGQGTRLTVV.

This clonotype appeared a few times. The chain couples TRBV19 to TRBJ2-4; maybe TRBD2 (6 bases). The CDR3 loop spans 15 amino acids. V shed 5 bases and J shed 4 bases, with 15 bases lying between them. The germline gives CDR1 LNHDA, CDR2 SQIVND (reference sequence). CDR3 sequence (DNA): TGTGCCAGTAGTTCCCGGGCCGGGGGTAAAAACATTCAGTACTTC. It encodes CASSSRAGGKNIQYF.

This chain joins TRBV9 and TRBJ2-3, with D uncertain. Germline assignment: CDR1 SGDLS and CDR2 YYNGEE. V gave up 4 bases and J gave up 1 base, with 16 bases separating them. This CDR3 has 16 amino acids. The CDR3 DNA is TGTGCCAGCAGCCCAACATGGGGTATAGGCACAGATACGCAGTATTTT. It codes for CASSPTWGIGTDTQYF.

V and J are TRBV27 and TRBJ2-1; D ambiguous. The CDR3 length is 15 residues. Germline V gene sequence: CDR1 MNHEY, CDR2 SMNVEV (reference sequence). Trimming removed 7 bases at V and 0 bases at J, with 13 bases between. CDR3 protein: CASNDLSSSYNEQFF. In DNA form, the CDR3 reads TGTGCCAGCAATGACCTCTCAAGCTCCTACAATGAGCAGTTCTTC.

This clonotype was found a few times. The rearrangement links TRBV5-1 to TRBJ2-7; 7 nucleotides align to TRBD1. The CDR3 is 14 amino acids. Germline CDR1 is SGHRS and CDR2 is YFSETQ. With V trimmed by 1 base and J by 1 base, 2 bases remained unmatched. CDR3 bases: TGCGCCAGCAGCTTGTTGGGACAGTCCTACGAGCAGTACGTC. It encodes CASSLLGQSYEQYV.

The gene calls are TRBV19 and TRBJ2-1; the D is unclear. The CDR3 covers 14 residues. Germline loops: CDR1 LNHDA, CDR2 SQIVND (reference sequence). Trimming removed 6 bases from V and 6 bases from J, with 15 bases in between. The CDR3 DNA sequence: TGTGCCAGTAGCCGGGCCTTCTCGTCCAATGAGCAGTTCTTC. Translation: CASSRAFSSNEQFF.

The J gene is TRBJ2-7, the V gene TRBV20-1; 12 bases are shared with TRBD2. With 4 bases clipped from V and 3 bases from J, the junction kept 13 bases outside the gene matches. The CDR3 extends over 17 amino acids. The germline CDR1 and CDR2 sequences are DFQATT and SNEGSKA (reference sequence). This CDR3 is CSAMDPSRTSGVYEQYV. Here the CDR3 DNA reads TGCAGTGCTATGGATCCCTCGCGGACTAGCGGGGTCTACGAGCAGTACGTC.

The V call is TRBV16, the J call TRBJ1-5; D gene uncertain. CDR3 length: 14 amino acids. Germline CDR1 and CDR2: KGHSY and FQNENV. Trimming pared 2 bases from V and 5 bases from J, leaving 10 bases between. The chain's CDR3 is CASSQNGVDQPQHF. DNA for the CDR3: TGTGCCAGCAGCCAAAACGGGGTCGATCAGCCCCAGCATTTT.